Below, 17 T cell receptor beta chains from the same sample are listed, as sequenced in a study of cytomegalovirus exposure and HLA in healthy donors. 13 Jbeta primers and 60 Vbeta primers were used for the PCR. This table comes from immunoSEQ multiplex PCR, and its TCRdb copy is limited to in-frame clones, with some not included. This table holds about 150,000 clones, 70% to 80% found once. Material for sequencing was PBMCs. All receptors derive from a male donor in good health and CMV-seronegative.

This clone was seen once. J is TRBJ1-6 and V is TRBV6-1; weak D call: TRBD1 (5 bases). CDR1 and CDR2 (germline): MNHNS, SASEGT. The CDR3 runs to 17 residues. V was shortened by 2 bases and J by 0 bases, with 11 bases between the two germline ends. CDR3: CASSEWEGSSYNSPLHF. CDR3 coding DNA: TGTGCCAGCAGTGAATGGGAGGGGAGCTCCTATAATTCACCCCTCCACTTT.

The chain is built from TRBV2 and TRBJ1-1, with 7 nucleotides matching TRBD1. Germline V gives CDR1 SNHLY, CDR2 FYNNEI. There are 17 residues in the CDR3. V was clipped by 7 bases and J by 7 bases; unmatched bases: 21. CDR3 loop: CASTARGRDRRSFEAFF. CDR3 in DNA: TGTGCCAGCACCGCCCGGGGTCGGGACAGAAGGAGCTTTGAAGCTTTCTTT.

The CDR3 DNA sequence: TGTGCCAGCAGCCTCAAGCGGGAGGGGACAGATACGCAGTATTTT. It translates to CASSLKREGTDTQYF. V gene TRBV5-4 combines with J gene TRBJ2-3, with 10 nucleotides matching TRBD2. CDR3 length: 15 residues. Trimming removed 4 bases from V and 3 bases from J; junction bases left unmatched: 5. CDR1 and CDR2 from the germline V gene are SGHNT and YYREEE (reference sequence).

This clone has a single count. The chain employs TRBV5-5 and TRBJ2-7; tentative D call: TRBD1 (5 bases). The germline V gene has CDR1 SGHKS and CDR2 YYEKEE (reference sequence). Trimming took 3 bases from V and 3 from J, leaving 16 bases between them. The CDR3 contains 15 residues. CDR3 amino acids: CASSSQTAPVYEQYF. The CDR3 DNA reads TGTGCCAGCAGCTCTCAGACAGCGCCCGTCTACGAGCAGTACTTC.

V gene TRBV2 combines with J gene TRBJ2-7; 7 bases fit TRBD2. V shed 6 bases, J shed 2 bases, and the junction held 13 bases outside the gene matches. CDR1 is SNHLY, CDR2 FYNNEI, per germline. CDR3 length: 16 residues. Written as DNA, the CDR3 is TGTGCCAGCAGCGAACCTGGGGGGGTGGCAACCTACGAGCAGTACTTC. Translating it yields CASSEPGGVATYEQYF.

V is TRBV4-3 and J is TRBJ1-5; tentatively, D is TRBD1 (5 bases). V lost 0 bases to trimming and J lost 7 bases, with 10 bases between them. The V gene's germline CDR1 is LGHNA and CDR2 YSLEER. CDR3 length equals 14 residues. The CDR3 coding sequence is TGCGCCAGCAGCCAAGAAAGGGGAGGCCAGCCCCAGCATTTT. It specifies CASSQERGGQPQHF.

The genes are TRBV5-4 and TRBJ1-2; possible D gene TRBD1, 6 bases. The V end lost 2 bases, the J end lost 4 bases, and 9 bases lay between the germline ends. The germline V gene encodes CDR1 SGHNT and CDR2 YYREEE (reference sequence). The CDR3 runs to 13 residues. CDR3 DNA: TGTGCCAGCAGCTTACAGGGCCCCTATGGCTACACCTTC. Translating gives CASSLQGPYGYTF.

The chain uses TRBV7-9 and TRBJ2-1, with TRBD1 identical over 11 bases. The CDR3 length is 15 residues. CDR1 is SEHNR and CDR2 is FQNEAQ in the germline V gene (reference sequence). After removal of 5 bases from V and 8 bases from J, the junction contained 8 bases not matched to a gene. CDR3 sequence reads: CASSPGQGASDEQFF. The CDR3 DNA reads TGTGCCAGCAGCCCCGGACAGGGGGCTTCGGATGAGCAGTTCTTC.

There are a few counts of this clone. The chain employs TRBV4-3 and TRBJ2-6; 9 nucleotides match TRBD2. Germline lookup yields CDR1 LGHNA and CDR2 YSLEER. This CDR3 is 16 amino acids long. J lost 3 bases, V lost 1 base, and 1 base had no gene match. CDR3 residues: CASSQARGGGANVLTF. In nucleotides, the CDR3 is TGCGCCAGCAGCCAAGCGCGGGGGGGTGGGGCCAACGTCCTGACTTTC.

This clone was detected only a few times. The chain has TRBV4-3 and TRBJ1-1; a possible D gene is TRBD1 (5 bases). Germline-derived CDR1 and CDR2 are LGHNA and YSLEER. The CDR3 runs to 13 residues. With 1 base removed from V and 9 bases from J, the gap between germline ends came to 12 bases. CDR3 in amino acids: CASSQGAGSKAFF. CDR3 DNA: TGCGCCAGCAGCCAAGGGGCAGGGTCAAAAGCTTTCTTT.

A word on this clone: Relative to the germline gene, one junction end is altered; a read error may explain this. The J gene is TRBJ1-3, the V gene TRBV5-4, with a possible D match to TRBD1 (5 bases). Germline V gene lookup returns CDR1 SGHNT and CDR2 YYREEE (reference sequence). The CDR3 has 15 residues. In nucleotides, the CDR3 is TGTGCCAGCAGCTTGGGCGGGACGGCTGGGAACACCATATATTTT. This encodes CASSLGGTAGNTIYF.

This rearrangement joins TRBV7-2 to TRBJ1-2, with unresolved D. Germline CDR1 reads SGHTA; CDR2 reads FQGNSA. V lost 2 bases, J lost 2 bases, and 6 bases lay in between. The CDR3 covers 13 residues. The CDR3 here is CASSLTRNYGYTF. CDR3 coding DNA: TGTGCCAGCAGCTTAACCAGAAACTATGGCTACACCTTC.

The chain links TRBV2 to TRBJ1-5; D call uncertain. Trimming left V 4 bases short and J 3 bases short, with 7 bases between. Germline V gene lookup returns CDR1 SNHLY and CDR2 FYNNEI. This CDR3 is built from 13 residues. The CDR3 coding sequence is TGTGCCAGCAGTGGGCAGTTCAATCAGCCCCAGCATTTT. Translation: CASSGQFNQPQHF.

The chain uses TRBV5-1 and TRBJ2-5, with no clear D. The CDR3 consists of 12 residues. Trimming cost V 1 base and J 4 bases, with 5 bases left between them. Germline lookup yields CDR1 SGHRS and CDR2 YFSETQ. The CDR3 reads CASSLFGETQYF. The DNA for the CDR3 is TGCGCCAGCAGCTTGTTCGGAGAGACCCAGTACTTC.

The chain employs TRBV2 and TRBJ1-4; D possibly corresponds to TRBD1 (6 bases). Germline V gene data show CDR1 as SNHLY and CDR2 as FYNNEI. The V end was cut by 6 bases, the J end by 8 bases, with 16 bases between. The CDR3 is 14 residues long. This CDR3 reads CASSWTELGEKLFF. The CDR3 DNA is TGTGCCAGCAGCTGGACAGAGTTGGGCGAAAAACTGTTTTTT.

The chain combines TRBV2 with TRBJ1-1; 7 nucleotides line up with TRBD1. Per the germline V gene, CDR1 is SNHLY and CDR2 is FYNNEI. V was clipped by 2 bases and J by 5 bases; unmatched bases: 8. The CDR3 runs to 15 residues. The CDR3 loop reads CASSESGRGRTEAFF. CDR3 nucleotides: TGTGCCAGCAGTGAAAGCGGGAGGGGGCGGACTGAAGCTTTCTTT.

This clone has just a few counts. This chain uses TRBV7-2 with TRBJ1-3; D remains ambiguous. Trimming removed 4 bases from V and 7 bases from J, with 8 bases in between. Germline CDR1 SGHTA, CDR2 FQGNSA. This CDR3 region has 12 residues. CDR3 bases: TGTGCCAGCAGCTCTGAGAGGAACACCATATATTTT. Protein: CASSSERNTIYF.